This T cell receptor (beta chain) originates from a study of beta chain features in type 1 diabetes. Study details: Researchers looked at 107,917,701 sorted cells across all samples.

Sorted populations were all over 95% pure. About this clone: Its target is not known.

Expressed TCRB transcripts were sequenced because the entire RNA isolate underwent reverse transcription. Profiling relied on immunoSEQ multiplex PCR, and the TCRdb table lists in-frame clones only, not all of them. The data show 600,000 to 700,000 clones, with around 12% seen just once and about 0.11% held by the top ten. Whole-study results and caveats: Diminished insertions and augmented deletions at VDJ junctions characterized type 1 diabetes patients. The study found moderately but significantly shorter TCRB CDR3s in all four CD4+ subsets of Type 1 diabetes patients. Researchers caution that PCR might favor shorter templates, equally among patients and controls.

V lost 0 bases to trimming and J lost 0 bases; unmatched junction nucleotides: 5. The CDR3 extends over 17 amino acids. Germline lookup yields CDR1 GTSNPN and CDR2 SVGIG (reference sequence). The chain recombines TRBV30 with TRBJ1-6, with TRBD1 identical over 7 bases. The source of this sequence is a young man with type 1 diabetes. Sample: naive CD4+ T cells from blood. The CDR3 here is CAWSVGTVSSYNSPLHF. For the CDR3, the DNA is TGTGCCTGGAGTGTAGGGACAGTAAGCTCCTATAATTCACCCCTCCACTTT.